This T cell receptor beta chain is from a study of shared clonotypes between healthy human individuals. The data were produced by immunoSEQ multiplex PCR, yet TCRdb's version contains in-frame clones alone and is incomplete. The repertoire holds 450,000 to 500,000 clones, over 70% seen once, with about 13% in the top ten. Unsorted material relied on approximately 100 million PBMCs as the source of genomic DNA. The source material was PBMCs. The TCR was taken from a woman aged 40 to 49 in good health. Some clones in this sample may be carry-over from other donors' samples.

The CDR3 sequence: CASSEGLAGETQYF. CDR3 nucleotides: TGTGCCAGCAGTGAAGGTCTAGCAGGGGAGACCCAGTACTTC. The chain recombines TRBV2 with TRBJ2-5, with D perhaps being TRBD1 or TRBD2 (5 bases each). V lost 1 base and J lost 5, with 11 bases in between. The CDR3 has 14 residues. Germline CDR1 is SNHLY and CDR2 is FYNNEI.